The T cell receptor (beta chain) under discussion was sequenced for a study of T cell responses to AZD1222 COVID-19 vaccine. Sequencing used immunoSEQ multiplex PCR; TCRdb keeps in-frame clones, though not all of them. The table includes 120,000 or so clones, around 83% detected once. Germline-derived CDR1 and CDR2 are LGHDT and YNNKEL (reference sequence). This CDR3 has 14 amino acids. Trimming removed 6 bases at V and 6 bases at J, with 12 bases between. As to this clone: What it recognizes is unknown.

Whole-study findings and limits: Among vaccine-associated CD4 TCRs, coverage spanned spike, with dominance at 160-218 and 743-854. Of spike-specific TCRs, nearly half reportedly target regions left unmutated in variants. Increases in Spike-specific TCR breadth and depth were seen after two AZD1222 doses.

The V and J genes are TRBV3-1 (or the pseudogene TRBV3-2) and TRBJ1-6; D is unresolved. This TCR came from an adult who received the AZD1222 COVID-19 vaccine. The specimen comprised peripheral blood, sampled 28 days after the second AZD1222 dose. CDR3 nucleotides: TGTGCCAGCAGGCTGAAGGCTGGTAATTCACCCCTCCACTTT. It yields the protein CASRLKAGNSPLHF.